One TCR beta chain is described in this entry. The antigen remains unidentified. TCRdb re-called the 5' RACE reads through MiXCR, storing one row per CDR3 protein. The data hold hundreds of thousands of distinct CDR3 sequences, with around 21% observed a single time. This CDR3 spans 15 amino acids. After removal of 2 bases from V and 4 bases from J, the junction contained 2 bases not matched to a gene. The germline V gene has CDR1 MNHEY and CDR2 SVGAGI. This sample is drawn from a study of T-cell memory formation after mild COVID-19. The study's findings and limits: CD4+ contracting clones were found mainly in CM and EM, and CD8+ ones in EMRA.

The chain joins TRBV6-5 to TRBJ1-6; TRBD1 matches 7 bases. The sample consisted of PBMCs or a T cell subset sorted from them (not recorded which). The receptor was isolated from an adult woman who had mild COVID-19 (a few samples of this study predate the infection). Cell type and time point are not known. The CDR3 sequence: CASSYRDSYNSPLHF. The CDR3 coding sequence is TGTGCCAGCAGTTACCGGGACAGTTATAATTCACCCCTCCACTTT.